The text below deals with one T cell receptor beta chain. The target antigen is unknown. The sample originates from a study of T cells in Graves' hyperthyroidism and ophthalmopathy. Study observations and caveats: The model identified upcoming ophthalmopathy a median roughly 6 months ahead of onset.

From germline, CDR1 is DFQATT and CDR2 SNEGSKA (reference sequence). Trimming cost V 1 base and J 3 bases, with 15 bases left between them. The length of the CDR3 is 15 residues. Amplified regions were TCR beta CDR3 sequences from RNA transcripts. The study used the HTBI primer set for a first-round RT-PCR of the TCR CDR3. From the multiplex PCR reads, TCRdb called clonotypes with MiXCR, one entry per CDR3 protein. The table has 500,000 to 600,000 distinct CDR3 sequences, about 43% seen once. This clonotype was sampled from a woman younger than 35 with Graves' hyperthyroidism. The sequencing sample was made of peripheral blood or thyroid tissue (not recorded which). This chain links TRBV20-1 with TRBJ1-2; D not resolved. This CDR3 reads CSARAGYEQYYGYTF. DNA for the CDR3: TGCAGTGCTAGAGCGGGGTACGAGCAGTACTATGGCTACACCTTC.